This T cell receptor (beta chain) was sequenced in a study of cytomegalovirus exposure and HLA in healthy donors. In the study overall: Of several hundred genotyped donors, around 80% grouped in the Caucasian-associated ancestry cluster.

The PCR was carried out with 60 Vbeta primers and 13 Jbeta primers. Some clones are missing from TCRdb's copy, which holds only in-frame ones; the method was immunoSEQ multiplex PCR. The sample shows about 200,000 clones, 70% to 90% of them seen only once. Germline lookup yields CDR1 SGDLS and CDR2 YYNGEE. The CDR3 totals 16 residues. J lost 0 bases, V lost 0 bases, and 3 bases had no gene match. The chain uses TRBV9 and TRBJ2-5, with TRBD1 matching over 9 bases. The specimen was PBMCs. The sequence derives from a woman aged 50 to 60 in good health and CMV-seronegative. CDR3 nucleotides: TGTGCCAGCAGCGTAGGACGGGACAGGGACCAAGAGACCCAGTACTTC. Its translation is CASSVGRDRDQETQYF.